These 27 T cell receptor beta chains originate from one sample sequenced in a study of T and B cells in COVID-19 patients. BIOMED2 TRB-A/B primer pools were used in multiplex TRB PCR. TCRdb re-derived calls from the multiplex PCR reads in MiXCR, one entry per CDR3 protein. The top ten clones hold 35% of a sample with some 2,500 distinct CDR3 sequences, 27% of them seen once. Each TRB amplification used roughly 230-550 ng of genomic DNA from blood. Sequenced input: blood. These receptors all come from a human donor with active COVID-19.

The genes are TRBV2 and TRBJ1-5, with D possibly being TRBD1 (5 bases). Trimming took 8 bases from V and 2 from J, leaving 7 bases between them. Germline CDR1 is SNHLY and CDR2 is FYNNEI. This CDR3 comprises 12 residues. DNA for the CDR3: TGTGCCAGCGAAGGGGGCAATCAGCCCCAGCATTTT. Amino acid sequence: CASEGGNQPQHF.

The chain carries TRBV5-1 and TRBJ2-7; TRBD1 aligns across 10 bases. The CDR3 has 15 residues. Germline V lookup: CDR1 SGHRS, CDR2 YFSETQ. V shed 3 bases and J 1 base; nucleotides not matched to a gene: 4. The CDR3 DNA sequence: TGCGCCAGCAGCTGGGGGGGACAGGGGTCCTACGAGCAGTACTTC. Its translation is CASSWGGQGSYEQYF.

This clonotype was seen only a few times. The chain combines TRBV20-1 with TRBJ2-1; D is ambiguous. The CDR3 has 12 residues. Germline V gives CDR1 DFQATT, CDR2 SNEGSKA (reference sequence). V was shortened by 7 bases and J by 10 bases, with 17 bases between the two germline ends. CDR3 residues: CSEASASGEQFF. In nucleotides, the CDR3 is TGCAGTGAGGCCTCCGCGTCTGGGGAGCAGTTCTTC.

By sample fraction, this clonotype is medium-sized. The chain has TRBV30 and TRBJ2-3, with TRBD1 as a possible D gene (5 bases). The CDR3 has 15 amino acids. CDR1 and CDR2 from the germline V gene are GTSNPN and SVGIG (reference sequence). V was clipped by 0 bases and J by 2 bases, with 12 bases between them. This CDR3 is CAWSVTVSNTDTQYF. As DNA, the CDR3 is TGTGCCTGGAGTGTGACAGTCTCAAACACAGATACGCAGTATTTT.

This clonotype was found a few times. The chain carries TRBV20-1 and TRBJ2-1; no reliable D call. Germline V gene data show CDR1 as DFQATT and CDR2 as SNEGSKA (reference sequence). Trimming took 6 bases from V and 7 from J, leaving 7 bases between them. The CDR3 length is 10 residues. CDR3 in DNA: TGCAGTGCCCTGGGGAATGAGCAGTTCTTC. Protein product: CSALGNEQFF.

By share of the sample, this clonotype is medium-sized. The gene calls are TRBV12-3 or TRBV12-4 and TRBJ2-2, with a possible D match to TRBD2 (6 bases). V lost 5 bases to trimming and J lost 6 bases, with 10 bases between them. The CDR3 runs to 13 residues. The chain's CDR3 is CASSLSGPGELFF. Here the CDR3 DNA reads TGTGCCAGCAGTCTTAGCGGTCCCGGGGAGCTGTTTTTT.

Judged by abundance, this clonotype is medium-sized (0.01 to 0.1%). V and J are TRBV12-3 or TRBV12-4 and TRBJ2-7; the match to TRBD2 covers 9 bases. With V trimmed by 7 bases and J by 6 bases, 7 bases remained unmatched. The CDR3 has 13 residues. The CDR3 region has the DNA TGTGCCAGCAATGGCGGGGGGGCTCGCGAGCAGTACTTC. It yields the protein CASNGGGAREQYF.

In its sample, this clonotype was seen a few times. The rearrangement links TRBV6-1 to TRBJ2-3; D remains ambiguous. The CDR3 covers 13 residues. Germline V lookup: CDR1 MNHNS, CDR2 SASEGT. Trimming cost V 8 bases and J 1 base, with 10 bases left between them. The CDR3 nucleotides read TGTGCCAGCGAAAACTCGGGCACAGATACGCAGTATTTT. This sequence encodes CASENSGTDTQYF.

Points on this clonotype: This may come from a read error, since a much larger clone is one base off. V usage is TRBV6-5 and J usage is TRBJ2-1, with D tentatively TRBD1 (7 bases). The V end lost 4 bases, the J end lost 3 bases, and 10 bases lay between the germline ends. From germline, CDR1 is MNHEY and CDR2 SVGAGI. The CDR3 length is 14 residues. The CDR3 DNA is TGTGCCAGCAGTTCCCAGGGGGGCTACAATGAGCAGTTCTTC. Protein: CASSSQGGYNEQFF.

By share, this clonotype counts as large (0.1 to 1%). The CDR3 sequence: CASSPGQTYEQYF. The CDR3 DNA reads as TGTGCCAGTAGTCCGGGACAGACCTACGAGCAGTACTTC. This chain links TRBV19 with TRBJ2-7, with 7 bases identical to TRBD1. The CDR3 contains 13 residues. Germline trimming cut 5 bases from V and 2 bases from J; bases unmatched to any gene: 3. Germline-derived CDR1 and CDR2 are LNHDA and SQIVND (reference sequence).

The chain employs TRBV2 and TRBJ2-5, with 13 bases that match TRBD2. CDR3 length: 14 amino acids. The V gene's germline CDR1 is SNHLY and CDR2 FYNNEI. J gave up 5 bases and V 6 bases, and 3 bases lay outside the gene matches. This chain's CDR3 is CASRATSGGETQYF. As DNA, the CDR3 is TGTGCCAGCAGGGCGACTAGCGGGGGGGAGACCCAGTACTTC. Looking up the rest from reference TRBV2 and TRBJ2-5 gives the full variable domain: EPEVTQTPSHQVTQMGQEVILRCVPISNHLYFYWYRQILGQKVEFLVSFYNNEISEKSEIFDDQFSVERPDGSNFTLKIRSTKLEDSAMYFCASRATSGGETQYFGPGTRLLVL.

CDR3 bases: TGTGCCAGCAGCCAAGCAACCGCAACAACTAATGAAAAACTGTTTTTT. It specifies CASSQATATTNEKLFF. The chain joins TRBV4-2 to TRBJ1-4; D is ambiguous. The V and J ends lost 1 base and 0 bases respectively, with 9 bases between them. This CDR3 region has 16 residues. Germline loops: CDR1 LGHNA, CDR2 YNFKEQ.

This clonotype counts as medium-sized. J is TRBJ2-7 and V is TRBV6-1; D is ambiguous. The CDR3 consists of 15 residues. Germline V gives CDR1 MNHNS, CDR2 SASEGT. The V and J ends lost 6 bases and 3 bases respectively, with 18 bases between them. The CDR3 spells CASRSAWSTNYEQYF. CDR3 nucleotide sequence: TGTGCCAGCAGGTCCGCCTGGTCAACCAACTACGAGCAGTACTTC.

The chain links TRBV20-1 to TRBJ1-2; perhaps TRBD1 as D (5 bases). The CDR3 is made up of 14 amino acids. CDR1 and CDR2 from the germline V gene are DFQATT and SNEGSKA (reference sequence). Deletions cut 6 bases from V and 4 bases from J, with 18 bases between. The CDR3 loop is CSANQGANPYGYTF. CDR3 in DNA: TGCAGTGCCAACCAAGGGGCCAACCCCTATGGCTACACCTTC.

This clonotype is medium-sized (0.01 to 0.1%) in the sample. V is TRBV6-1 and J is TRBJ2-1; TRBD2 aligns across 12 bases. Germline loops: CDR1 MNHNS, CDR2 SASEGT. The length of the CDR3 is 16 residues. With 6 bases clipped from V and 9 bases from J, the junction kept 12 bases outside the gene matches. The CDR3 protein is CASSRLAGDPRAEQFF. CDR3 bases: TGTGCCAGCAGCCGACTAGCGGGAGACCCACGGGCTGAGCAGTTCTTC.

This clonotype was found a few times. The chain combines TRBV10-3 with TRBJ1-5; 7 positions agree with TRBD1. With V trimmed by 8 bases and J by 0 bases, 1 base remained unmatched. The CDR3 spans 13 residues. The V gene's germline CDR1 is ENHRY and CDR2 SYGVKD. This CDR3 reads CAIGTDSNQPQHF. In nucleotides, the CDR3 is TGTGCCATCGGGACAGATAGCAATCAGCCCCAGCATTTT.

This sequence joins TRBV7-9 and TRBJ1-2; 7 nucleotides match TRBD1. V lost 1 base, J lost 4 bases, and 3 bases stayed unmatched. Germline V CDR1 and CDR2: SEHNR, FQNEAQ (reference sequence). The CDR3 sequence is 14 residues long. The CDR3 nucleotides are TGTGCCAGCAGCTTAGACAGGGGAGCCTATGGCTACACCTTC. Its protein is CASSLDRGAYGYTF.

For this clonotype: One base away lies a much larger clone, so this may be a sequencing read error. The chain has TRBV5-6 and TRBJ2-7, with D possibly matching TRBD1 (6 bases). CDR1 and CDR2 (germline): SGHDT, YYEEEE. CDR3 size: 12 residues. DNA of the CDR3: TGTGCCAGCACTCAGGGGTCCTACGAGAAGTACTTC. This translates into CASTQGSYEKYF.

This clonotype is deemed medium-sized. The chain has TRBV30 and TRBJ1-4; D call uncertain. Germline-derived CDR1 and CDR2 are GTSNPN and SVGIG (reference sequence). The CDR3 extends over 12 amino acids. The ends were cut back, 0 bases at V and 10 bases at J, with 9 bases in the middle. The CDR3 nucleotides are TGTGCCTGGAGTGTCTCAGTAGGAAAACTGTTTTTT. It is translated as CAWSVSVGKLFF. Combining the CDR3 with reference TRBV30 and TRBJ1-4 gives the whole variable domain SQTIHQWPATLVQPVGSPLSLECTVEGTSNPNLYWYRQAAGRGLQLLFYSVGIGQISSEVPQNLSASRPQDRQFILSSKKLLLSDSGFYLCAWSVSVGKLFFGSGTQLSVL.

This clonotype turned up a few times. This CDR3 is CASSLWGLGDTDTQYF. DNA of the CDR3: TGTGCCAGCAGCTTATGGGGGCTCGGGGACACAGATACGCAGTATTTT. This chain joins TRBV7-3 and TRBJ2-3; D possibly corresponds to TRBD1 (6 bases). Trimming removed 2 bases from V and 2 bases from J, with 14 bases in between. The CDR3 runs 16 residues. Germline assignment: CDR1 SGHTA and CDR2 FQGTGA.

The sample holds a few counts of this clonotype. This chain connects TRBV10-3 to TRBJ2-7, with 11 bases aligning to TRBD2. The CDR3 contains 15 residues. J lost 6 bases, V lost 8 bases, and 12 bases had no gene match. Germline V gives CDR1 ENHRY, CDR2 SYGVKD. The CDR3 DNA sequence: TGTGCCATCTCCATTCAACTAGCGGGAGTTGGCGAGCAGTACTTC. It translates to CAISIQLAGVGEQYF.

This clonotype was picked up a small number of times. The chain employs TRBV11-1 and TRBJ2-7; 9 positions agree with TRBD1. The CDR3 is 14 residues long. Trimming removed 6 bases from V and 6 bases from J; junction bases left unmatched: 9. Germline loops: CDR1 SGHAT, CDR2 FQDESV (reference sequence). The CDR3 bases are TGTGCCAGCAGACCCGGGACAGGGAATCCCGAGCAGTACTTC. It specifies CASRPGTGNPEQYF.

A word on this clonotype: Compared with germline, one end of the junction differs, possibly owing to a read error. The chain recombines TRBV4-2 with TRBJ2-7; no reliable D call. The CDR3 contains 15 residues. CDR1 is LGHNA, CDR2 YNFKEQ, per germline. The CDR3 loop reads CASSQVGQINYEQYF. The CDR3 nucleotides read TGCGCCAGCAGCCAAGTGGGTCAAATCAACTACGAGCAGTACTTC.

With respect to this clonotype: The junction differs from germline at one of its ends, possibly a read error. This sequence joins TRBV20-1 and TRBJ2-5; D is ambiguous. Germline CDR1 reads DFQATT; CDR2 reads SNEGSKA (reference sequence). The CDR3 has 13 residues. Here the CDR3 reads CCARPPAQETQYF. In DNA, the CDR3 is TGCTGTGCTAGACCGCCGGCTCAAGAGACCCAGTACTTC.

The rearrangement uses TRBV6-6 and TRBJ1-2; TRBD1 is a possible D gene (5 bases). There are 15 residues in the CDR3. V was cut by 7 bases and J by 3 bases, with 18 bases left in between. Germline CDR1 reads MNHNY; CDR2 reads SVGAGI (reference sequence). The DNA for the CDR3 is TGTGCCAGCACCGGGGGATCATACGGGGACTATGGCTACACCTTC. The encoded protein is CASTGGSYGDYGYTF.

This clonotype was detected only a few times. The chain uses TRBV10-3 and TRBJ2-5; 9 bases agree with TRBD2. V shed 7 bases and J 2 bases; nucleotides not matched to a gene: 5. The CDR3 length is 14 residues. Germline assignment: CDR1 ENHRY and CDR2 SYGVKD. CDR3 region: CAIKTSGSQETQYF. The CDR3 coding sequence is TGTGCCATCAAAACTAGCGGGTCTCAAGAGACCCAGTACTTC.

By share, this clonotype ranks as medium-sized. V gene TRBV19 combines with J gene TRBJ2-5, with TRBD2 identical over 13 bases. CDR1 is LNHDA, CDR2 SQIVND, per germline (reference sequence). This CDR3 spans 17 amino acids. With V trimmed by 6 bases and J by 4 bases, 11 bases remained unmatched. CDR3 protein: CASSDHSRTSGRETQYF. CDR3 nucleotides: TGTGCCAGTAGCGACCATTCGCGGACTAGCGGGAGAGAGACCCAGTACTTC.